A single sample is the source of the 14 T cell receptor beta chains below, sequenced in a study of blood T cell repertoires in COVID-19. The method was immunoSEQ multiplex PCR; TCRdb's version includes in-frame clones alone and lacks a portion of them. The sample records over 200,000 clones, 89% being singletons. Source material: peripheral blood. These receptors all come from a man in his fifties or sixties who had recovered from COVID-19.

The V and J genes are TRBV6-5 and TRBJ2-7, with TRBD1 identical over 9 bases. The CDR3 spans 14 residues. Per the germline V gene, CDR1 is MNHEY and CDR2 is SVGAGI. V lost 6 bases and J lost 0; bases outside the gene matches: 3. As DNA, the CDR3 is TGTGCCAGCAGCCGGGACAGGGTCTCCTACGAGCAGTACTTC. This translates into CASSRDRVSYEQYF.

The chain joins TRBV5-1 to TRBJ2-1; D is unresolved. The CDR3 is 11 amino acids. V was clipped by 5 bases and J by 7 bases, with 7 bases between them. Germline CDR1 is SGHRS and CDR2 is YFSETQ. CDR3 sequence: CASRWQNEQFF. CDR3 nucleotide sequence: TGCGCCAGCAGGTGGCAGAATGAGCAGTTCTTC.

V usage is TRBV4-2 and J usage is TRBJ1-4, with unresolved D. This CDR3 comprises 16 residues. Germline CDR1 is LGHNA and CDR2 is YNFKEQ. With 0 bases removed from V and 4 bases from J, the gap between germline ends came to 12 bases. The CDR3 region is CASSQDIGGGNEKLFF. The DNA of the CDR3 is TGTGCCAGCAGCCAAGATATAGGCGGCGGTAATGAAAAACTGTTTTTT.

The chain uses TRBV11-2 and TRBJ1-5; no firm D call. Germline assignment: CDR1 SGHAT and CDR2 FQNNGV. The V and J ends lost 3 bases and 6 bases respectively, with 9 bases between them. There are 13 residues in the CDR3. In nucleotides, the CDR3 is TGTGCCAGCAGCTTGGGCCATTTTCAGCCCCAGCATTTT. It encodes CASSLGHFQPQHF.

The chain employs TRBV30 and TRBJ2-3; no definite D call. The germline V gene encodes CDR1 GTSNPN and CDR2 SVGIG (reference sequence). The CDR3 covers 13 residues. Trimming removed 0 bases at V and 3 bases at J, with 7 bases between. CDR3 nucleotides: TGTGCCTGGAGTGTAGCCGGGACAGATACGCAGTATTTT. Translated, it gives CAWSVAGTDTQYF.

This rearrangement joins TRBV15 to TRBJ1-2, with a possible D match to TRBD1 (5 bases). Trimming took off 0 bases at V and 1 base at J, with 6 bases between the two ends. This CDR3 comprises 14 residues. Germline V lookup: CDR1 LNHNV, CDR2 YYDKDF (reference sequence). The CDR3 region is CATSRERGNYGYTF. Written as DNA, the CDR3 is TGTGCCACCAGCAGAGAAAGGGGTAACTATGGCTACACCTTC.

The chain recombines TRBV30 with TRBJ1-1; no definite D call. Germline CDR1 is GTSNPN and CDR2 is SVGIG (reference sequence). V was trimmed by 3 bases and J by 0 bases, leaving 11 bases between them. The CDR3 spans 14 residues. Written as DNA, the CDR3 is TGTGCCTGGAGATCCGCAGGCCTGAACACTGAAGCTTTCTTT. This gives the protein CAWRSAGLNTEAFF.

V and J are TRBV15 and TRBJ1-1; 8 nucleotides align to TRBD1. There are 14 residues in the CDR3. V shed 3 bases, J shed 0 bases, and the junction held 0 bases outside the gene matches. Looked up from germline, CDR1 is LNHNV and CDR2 is YYDKDF (reference sequence). The CDR3 region is CATSRDRVNTEAFF. Here the CDR3 DNA reads TGTGCCACCAGCAGGGACAGGGTGAACACTGAAGCTTTCTTT.

This clone was seen once. As DNA, the CDR3 is TGTGCCAGCAGTTACCGTAGGGGCAGAACAAATTCACCCCTCCACTTT. It is translated as CASSYRRGRTNSPLHF. The V gene is TRBV6-5, the J gene TRBJ1-6; D might be TRBD1 (5 bases). The length of the CDR3 is 16 residues. V lost 2 bases and J lost 7, with 15 bases in between. Per germline, CDR1 MNHEY and CDR2 SVGAGI.

The rearrangement links TRBV5-1 to TRBJ2-1; 15 bases map to TRBD2. V lost 7 bases and J lost 8; bases outside the gene matches: 7. The germline CDR1 and CDR2 sequences are SGHRS and YFSETQ. The CDR3 spans 15 residues. The CDR3 nucleotides are TGCGCCAGCCTCCGGACTAGCGGGGGGGCCTATGAGCAGTTCTTC. This codes for CASLRTSGGAYEQFF. Drawing the rest from reference TRBV5-1 and TRBJ2-1, the complete variable domain is KAGVTQTPRYLIKTRGQQVTLSCSPISGHRSVSWYQQTPGQGLQFLFEYFSETQRNKGNFPGRFSGRQFSNSRSEMNVSTLELGDSALYLCASLRTSGGAYEQFFGPGTRLTVL.

This chain joins TRBV11-3 and TRBJ2-2; 8 positions match TRBD2. CDR3 length equals 14 residues. Looked up from germline, CDR1 is SGHNT and CDR2 is YENEEA. After removal of 6 bases from V and 5 bases from J, the junction contained 5 bases not matched to a gene. The CDR3 nucleotides read TGTGCCAGCAGATCGTCGGGGGGGACCGGGGAGCTGTTTTTT. Translating it yields CASRSSGGTGELFF.

The chain recombines TRBV18 with TRBJ1-3; maybe TRBD1 (5 bases). Trimming cost V 5 bases and J 0 bases, with 14 bases left between them. The V gene's germline CDR1 is KGHSH and CDR2 LQKENI. This CDR3 contains 16 residues. The CDR3 is CASSGAVAFSGNTIYF. The CDR3 coding sequence is TGTGCCAGCTCAGGGGCAGTAGCCTTCTCTGGAAACACCATATATTTT.

CDR3 DNA sequence: TGTGCCAGTAGTAGCGGGGCGCCTGAAGCTTTCTTT. Residues: CASSSGAPEAFF. The genes are TRBV19 and TRBJ1-1; possibly TRBD1 for D (5 bases). The V and J ends lost 4 bases and 6 bases respectively, with 9 bases between them. CDR1 and CDR2 (germline): LNHDA, SQIVND (reference sequence). The CDR3 runs 12 residues.

The V call is TRBV3-1 (or the pseudogene TRBV3-2), the J call TRBJ2-7; 10 bases are a match to TRBD1. The germline gives CDR1 LGHDT, CDR2 YNNKEL (reference sequence). The junction had 7 bases not matched to a gene; V was cut back by 5 bases and J by 6 bases. This CDR3 comprises 14 residues. The chain's CDR3 is CASSFTGTGVEQYF. CDR3 coding DNA: TGTGCCAGCAGCTTCACCGGGACAGGGGTCGAGCAGTACTTC.